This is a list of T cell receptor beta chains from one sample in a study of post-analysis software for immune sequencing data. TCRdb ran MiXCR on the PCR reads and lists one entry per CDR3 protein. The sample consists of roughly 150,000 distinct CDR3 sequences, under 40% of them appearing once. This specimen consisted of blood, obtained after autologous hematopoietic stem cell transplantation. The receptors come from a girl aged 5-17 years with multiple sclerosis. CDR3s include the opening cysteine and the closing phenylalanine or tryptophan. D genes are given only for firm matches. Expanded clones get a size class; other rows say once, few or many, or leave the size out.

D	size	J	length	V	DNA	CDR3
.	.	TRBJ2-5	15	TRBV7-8	TGTGCCAGCAGCCGAGGGTCGGGCAATCAAGAGACCCAGTACTTC	CASSRGSGNQETQYF
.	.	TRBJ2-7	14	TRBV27	TGTGCCAGCAGTTTATCCTCACCAGGTCTGGAGCAGTACTTC	CASSLSSPGLEQYF
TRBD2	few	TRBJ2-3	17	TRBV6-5	TGTGCCAGCAGTTACTCATTCCTAGCGGCTAGCACAGATACGCAGTATTTT	CASSYSFLAASTDTQYF
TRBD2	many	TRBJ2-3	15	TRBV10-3	TGTGCCATCAGTCAAATCACTAGCGGGACAGATACGCAGTATTTT	CAISQITSGTDTQYF
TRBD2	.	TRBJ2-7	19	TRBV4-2	TGTGCCAGCAGCCCAAGTACTAGCGGGGGGGCCTCACTCTCCTACGAGCAGTACTTC	CASSPSTSGGASLSYEQYF
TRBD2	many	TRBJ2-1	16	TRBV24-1	TGTGCCACCAGTTATGGTGGGGCGGGAGGGGACAATGAGCAGTTCTTC	CATSYGGAGGDNEQFF
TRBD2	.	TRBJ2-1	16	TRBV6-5	TGTGCCAGCAGTCCTTGGACTAGCGCGATTCGAAATGAGCAGTTCTTC	CASSPWTSAIRNEQFF
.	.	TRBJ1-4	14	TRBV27	TGTGCCAGCAGTTTGGGCAGGGTGGGGGAAAAACTGTTTTTT	CASSLGRVGEKLFF
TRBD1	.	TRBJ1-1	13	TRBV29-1	TGCAGCGCCAGGGGGGGGCCCGGCACTGAAGCTTTCTTT	CSARGGPGTEAFF
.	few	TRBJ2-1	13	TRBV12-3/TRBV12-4	TGTGCCAGCAGTTTAATGGGGATCAATGAGCAGTTCTTC	CASSLMGINEQFF
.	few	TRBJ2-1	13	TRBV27	TGTGCCAGCAGTTCCGGGACCACTAATGAGCAGTTCTTC	CASSSGTTNEQFF
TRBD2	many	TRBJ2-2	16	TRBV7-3	TGTGCCAGCAGCCTGGGACTAGCGGGAGGTACCGGGGAGCTGTTTTTT	CASSLGLAGGTGELFF
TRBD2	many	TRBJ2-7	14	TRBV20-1	TGCAGTGCCTCAGTAGCGGGACCGACCTACGAGCAGTACTTC	CSASVAGPTYEQYF
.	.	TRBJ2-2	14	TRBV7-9	TGTGCCAGCAGCCACCAACGTTACACCGGGGAGCTGTTTTTT	CASSHQRYTGELFF
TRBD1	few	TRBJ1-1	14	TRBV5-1	TGCGCCAGCAGTCTCAGGGGGCTCGACACTGAAGCTTTCTTT	CASSLRGLDTEAFF
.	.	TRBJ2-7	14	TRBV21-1	TGTGCCAGCAGCAAAAGGGGGGCCGGCTTCGAGCAGTACTTC	CASSKRGAGFEQYF
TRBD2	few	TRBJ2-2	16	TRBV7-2	TGTGCCAGCAGCTTACACTTGACTAGCGACACCGGGGAGCTGTTTTTT	CASSLHLTSDTGELFF
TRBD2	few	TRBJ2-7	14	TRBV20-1	TGCAGTGCTACTAGCGGGGGGAGCTCCTACGAGCAGTACTTC	CSATSGGSSYEQYF
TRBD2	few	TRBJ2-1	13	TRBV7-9	TGTGCCAGCACCCCAGCGGGGCGGAATGAGCAGTTCTTC	CASTPAGRNEQFF
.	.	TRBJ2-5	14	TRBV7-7	TGTGCTAGCAGGGGAGGGACCGTCCAAGAGACCCAGTACTTC	CASRGGTVQETQYF
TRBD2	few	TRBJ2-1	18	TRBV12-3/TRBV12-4	TGTGCCAGCAGTCTGCTCGGCACTAGCGGGGCCAGCTACAATGAGCAGTTCTTC	CASSLLGTSGASYNEQFF
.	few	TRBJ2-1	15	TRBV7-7	TGTGCTAGCAGCTTAGATAGAGGCGGTAACAATGAGCAGTTCTTC	CASSLDRGGNNEQFF
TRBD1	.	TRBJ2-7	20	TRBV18	TGTGCCAGCTCCCTAGGCCGGACAGGGGGCGCGAAACTAGACTCCTACGAGCAGTACTTC	CASSLGRTGGAKLDSYEQYF